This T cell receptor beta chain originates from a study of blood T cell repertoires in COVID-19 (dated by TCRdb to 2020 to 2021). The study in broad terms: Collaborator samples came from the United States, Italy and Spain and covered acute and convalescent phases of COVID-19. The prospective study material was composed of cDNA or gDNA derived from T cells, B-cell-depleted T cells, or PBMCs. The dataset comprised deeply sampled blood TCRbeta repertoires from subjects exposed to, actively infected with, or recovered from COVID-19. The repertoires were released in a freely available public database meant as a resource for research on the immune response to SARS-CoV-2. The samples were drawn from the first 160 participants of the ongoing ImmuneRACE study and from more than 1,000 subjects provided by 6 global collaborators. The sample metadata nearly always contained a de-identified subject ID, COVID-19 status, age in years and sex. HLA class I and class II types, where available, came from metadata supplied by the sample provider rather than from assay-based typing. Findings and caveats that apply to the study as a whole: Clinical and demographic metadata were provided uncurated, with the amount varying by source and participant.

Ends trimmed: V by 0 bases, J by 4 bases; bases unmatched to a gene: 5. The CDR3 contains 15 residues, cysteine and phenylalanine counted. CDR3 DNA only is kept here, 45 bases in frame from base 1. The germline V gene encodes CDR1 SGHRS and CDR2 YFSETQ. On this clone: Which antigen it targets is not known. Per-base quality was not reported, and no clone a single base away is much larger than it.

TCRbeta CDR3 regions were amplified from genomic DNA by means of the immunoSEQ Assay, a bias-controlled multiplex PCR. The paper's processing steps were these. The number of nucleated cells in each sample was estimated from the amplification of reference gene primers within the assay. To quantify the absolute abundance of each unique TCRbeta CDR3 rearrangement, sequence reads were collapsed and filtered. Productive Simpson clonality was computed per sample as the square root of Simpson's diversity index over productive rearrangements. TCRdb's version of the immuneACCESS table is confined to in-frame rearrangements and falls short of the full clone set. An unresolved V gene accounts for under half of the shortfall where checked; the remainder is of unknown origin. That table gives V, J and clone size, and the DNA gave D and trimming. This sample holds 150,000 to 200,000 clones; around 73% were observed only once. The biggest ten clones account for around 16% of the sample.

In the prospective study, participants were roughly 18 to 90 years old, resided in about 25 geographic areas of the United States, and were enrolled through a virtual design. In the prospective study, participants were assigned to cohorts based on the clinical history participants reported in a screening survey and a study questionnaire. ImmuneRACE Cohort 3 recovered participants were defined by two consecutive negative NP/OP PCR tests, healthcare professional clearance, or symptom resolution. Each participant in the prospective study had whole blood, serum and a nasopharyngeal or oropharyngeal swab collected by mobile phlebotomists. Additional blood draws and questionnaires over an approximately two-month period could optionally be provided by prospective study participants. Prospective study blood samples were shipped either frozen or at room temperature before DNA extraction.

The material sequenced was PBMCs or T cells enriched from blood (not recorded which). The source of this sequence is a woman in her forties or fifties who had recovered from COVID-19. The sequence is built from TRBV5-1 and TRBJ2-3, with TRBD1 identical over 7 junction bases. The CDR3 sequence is CASSLDRGFADTQYF. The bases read TGCGCCAGCAGCTTGGACAGGGGATTTGCAGATACGCAGTATTTT.